One and the same sample provided the 27 T cell receptor beta chains below, sequenced in a study of T cell changes during pregnancy in multiple sclerosis. Repertoires were generated with immunoSEQ multiplex PCR, while TCRdb's copy carries only in-frame clones and drops some. Of around 100,000 clones in the sample, 75% to 95% were seen once. The sample was peripheral blood, taken in the second trimester of pregnancy. Source of these receptors: a female donor with multiple sclerosis, enrolled in a pregnancy study.

This chain connects TRBV5-1 to TRBJ2-7, with TRBD1 matching 12 bases. CDR1 SGHRS and CDR2 YFSETQ come from the germline V gene. Trimming removed 0 bases from V and 5 bases from J; junction bases left unmatched: 3. CDR3 length: 15 amino acids. This chain's CDR3 is CASSLGDRGLDEQYF. CDR3 bases: TGCGCCAGCAGCTTGGGGGACAGGGGGCTCGACGAGCAGTACTTC.

The rearrangement uses TRBV6-5 and TRBJ2-3, with D uncertain. The CDR3 runs to 13 residues. Trimming removed 6 bases from V and 4 bases from J, with 11 bases in between. CDR1 is MNHEY and CDR2 is SVGAGI in the germline V gene. The CDR3 region is CASSLKSADTQYF. The DNA for the CDR3 is TGTGCCAGCAGCCTAAAGAGCGCAGATACGCAGTATTTT.

This chain connects TRBV5-6 to TRBJ2-3, with 8 nucleotides matching TRBD2. This CDR3 is 14 amino acids long. Germline values: CDR1 SGHDT, CDR2 YYEEEE. The trim removed 5 bases at V and 5 bases at J, leaving 7 bases unmatched. The chain's CDR3 is CASRISGSGDTQYF. CDR3 DNA sequence: TGTGCCAGCAGGATAAGCGGGAGTGGAGATACGCAGTATTTT.

The chain employs TRBV28 and TRBJ1-4, with D possibly matching TRBD1 (5 bases). CDR3 length: 18 amino acids. Between the trimmed V and J ends, which lost 5 bases and 7 bases, there was a span of 26 bases. Germline V CDR1 and CDR2: MDHEN, SYDVKM. CDR3 in DNA: TGTGCCAGCAGTCCCGACATCAAACCGACAGCGGAGGGTGAAAAACTGTTTTTT. This codes for CASSPDIKPTAEGEKLFF.

The chain recombines TRBV9 with TRBJ1-1; D is perhaps TRBD1 (5 bases). The CDR3 runs 16 residues. V lost 0 bases and J lost 1, with 13 bases in between. Germline V CDR1 and CDR2: SGDLS, YYNGEE. The CDR3 is CASSVGMGHENTEAFF. CDR3 DNA: TGTGCCAGCAGCGTAGGGATGGGGCACGAGAACACTGAAGCTTTCTTT.

This chain links TRBV4-2 with TRBJ1-2; tentatively, D is TRBD1 (6 bases). The CDR3 extends over 15 amino acids. Trimming cost V 0 bases and J 2 bases, with 10 bases left between them. CDR1 and CDR2 from the germline V gene are LGHNA and YNFKEQ. CDR3 DNA: TGTGCCAGCAGCCAAGAGGACAGAACAAACTATGGCTACACCTTC. This codes for CASSQEDRTNYGYTF.

The chain has TRBV11-3 and TRBJ2-3, with D possibly matching TRBD1 (6 bases). The CDR3 contains 17 residues. V lost 5 bases, J lost 3 bases, and 21 bases lay in between. Germline V gene sequence: CDR1 SGHNT, CDR2 YENEEA. This chain's CDR3 is CASSAARTGLGTDTQYF. The CDR3 region has the DNA TGTGCCAGCAGCGCCGCTCGAACAGGGTTGGGTACAGATACGCAGTATTTT. Drawing the rest from reference TRBV11-3 and TRBJ2-3, the complete variable domain is EAGVVQSPRYKIIEKKQPVAFWCNPISGHNTLYWYLQNLGQGPELLIRYENEEAVDDSQLPKDRFSAERLKGVDSTLKIQPAELGDSAVYLCASSAARTGLGTDTQYFGPGTRLTVL.

The genes are TRBV18 and TRBJ1-2; the D gene is possibly TRBD1 (6 bases). The CDR3 has 15 residues. Germline values: CDR1 KGHSH, CDR2 LQKENI. V was clipped by 1 base and J by 1 base, with 10 bases between them. The CDR3: CASSPQDRHNYGYTF. The CDR3 nucleotides are TGTGCCAGCTCACCACAGGACAGACATAACTATGGCTACACCTTC.

V usage is TRBV15 and J usage is TRBJ1-1; D call uncertain. CDR3 size: 16 residues. Germline CDR1 reads LNHNV; CDR2 reads YYDKDF (reference sequence). V was clipped by 0 bases and J by 0 bases, with 11 bases between them. The CDR3 loop is CATSRDYSGVNTEAFF. The DNA for the CDR3 is TGTGCCACCAGCAGAGATTATAGTGGTGTGAACACTGAAGCTTTCTTT.

This chain uses TRBV29-1 with TRBJ2-7; D possibly corresponds to TRBD1 (6 bases). Trimming took off 6 bases at V and 3 bases at J, with 9 bases between the two ends. The germline V gene encodes CDR1 SQVTM and CDR2 ANQGSEA. The CDR3 runs to 11 residues. CDR3 in DNA: TGCAGCGTAGTACAGGGCTACGAGCAGTACTTC. Its protein is CSVVQGYEQYF.

This chain connects TRBV28 to TRBJ1-1; D is unresolved. Germline V gene data show CDR1 as MDHEN and CDR2 as SYDVKM. Trimming took off 3 bases at V and 0 bases at J, with 8 bases between the two ends. The CDR3 runs 14 residues. The CDR3: CASSLPAMNTEAFF. In DNA, the CDR3 is TGTGCCAGCAGTTTGCCCGCTATGAACACTGAAGCTTTCTTT.

This clone has just a few counts. The chain joins TRBV9 to TRBJ2-7, with 8 bases lining up with TRBD1. The length of the CDR3 is 15 residues. V was clipped by 0 bases and J by 4 bases; unmatched bases: 6. Germline V gene lookup returns CDR1 SGDLS and CDR2 YYNGEE. This CDR3 is CASSVGGQGGYEQYF. The CDR3 DNA is TGTGCCAGCAGCGTAGGAGGACAGGGCGGGTACGAGCAGTACTTC.

V usage is TRBV19 and J usage is TRBJ2-2, with D perhaps TRBD2 (5 bases). Trimming removed 3 bases at V and 5 bases at J, with 13 bases between. The CDR3 is 15 residues long. Germline CDR1 LNHDA, CDR2 SQIVND (reference sequence). The CDR3, as DNA: TGTGCCAGTAGTATCCCGGACTCCGTGACCGGGGAGCTGTTTTTT. Its translation: CASSIPDSVTGELFF.

This rearrangement joins TRBV5-1 to TRBJ1-4; TRBD1 agrees at 8 bases. This CDR3 is 16 amino acids long. Unmatched junction bases numbered 9, after V lost 0 bases and J lost 8 bases. CDR1 is SGHRS and CDR2 is YFSETQ in the germline V gene. The CDR3 loop reads CASSLGDRGGGEKLFF. The DNA for the CDR3 is TGCGCCAGCAGCTTGGGCGACAGGGGCGGTGGAGAAAAACTGTTTTTT.

The chain recombines TRBV7-6 with TRBJ1-1; 7 bases fit TRBD1. The CDR3 spans 14 residues. The germline V gene encodes CDR1 SGHVS and CDR2 FNYEAQ. The ends lost 4 bases at V and 4 bases at J; junction bases unmatched: 6. The CDR3 coding sequence is TGTGCCAGCAGCTCGGGACAGCCGGGCACTGAAGCTTTCTTT. It encodes CASSSGQPGTEAFF.

The rearrangement joins TRBV7-2 to TRBJ2-3; 10 bases are a match to TRBD2. This CDR3 contains 16 residues. Germline trimming cut 5 bases from V and 6 bases from J; bases unmatched to any gene: 11. From germline, CDR1 is SGHTA and CDR2 FQGNSA. CDR3 nucleotide sequence: TGTGCCAGCAGCCTTACACCTAGCGGGAGAAAGGATACGCAGTATTTT. This translates into CASSLTPSGRKDTQYF. Based on the CDR3 plus reference TRBV7-2 and TRBJ2-3, the full variable domain is GAGVSQSPSNKVTEKGKDVELRCDPISGHTALYWYRQSLGQGLEFLIYFQGNSAPDKSGLPSDRFSAERTGGSVSTLTIQRTQQEDSAVYLCASSLTPSGRKDTQYFGPGTRLTVL.

This rearrangement joins TRBV5-4 to TRBJ2-3, with a possible D match to TRBD2 (6 bases). Deletions cut 5 bases from V and 1 base from J, with 11 bases between. The CDR3 spans 14 residues. The germline V gene encodes CDR1 SGHNT and CDR2 YYREEE (reference sequence). The CDR3 sequence is CASRSRLGTDTQYF. Written as DNA, the CDR3 is TGTGCCAGCAGGTCAAGACTAGGCACAGATACGCAGTATTTT.

The J gene is TRBJ1-2, the V gene TRBV7-2; D call uncertain. The CDR3 runs to 14 residues. With 9 bases removed from V and 0 bases from J, the gap between germline ends came to 14 bases. Germline values: CDR1 SGHTA, CDR2 FQGNSA. This CDR3 is CASSGGPANYGYTF. For the CDR3, the DNA is TGTGCCAGTAGTGGAGGCCCAGCTAACTATGGCTACACCTTC.

This chain connects TRBV5-4 to TRBJ2-6, with D perhaps TRBD1 (6 bases). Trimming shortened V by 4 bases and J by 1 base, and 9 bases separated the two germline ends. Germline values: CDR1 SGHNT, CDR2 YYREEE (reference sequence). This CDR3 comprises 15 residues. The CDR3 nucleotides are TGTGCCAGCAGCCAGGACAGATCTGGGGCCAACGTCCTGACTTTC. It translates to CASSQDRSGANVLTF.

The V and J genes are TRBV6-5 and TRBJ1-5, with TRBD1 as a possible D gene (5 bases). The CDR3 loop spans 14 amino acids. In germline, CDR1 is MNHEY, CDR2 SVGAGI. Trimming stripped 3 bases from V and 3 bases from J, with 9 bases between. The CDR3 sequence: CASSYRGNNQPQHF. Written as DNA, the CDR3 is TGTGCCAGCAGTTATCGGGGGAACAATCAGCCCCAGCATTTT.

This CDR3 reads CASSPVSGTRNTGELFF. The CDR3 coding sequence is TGTGCCAGCAGTCCGGTCTCCGGGACACGGAACACCGGGGAGCTGTTTTTT. This sequence joins TRBV27 and TRBJ2-2; tentative D call: TRBD1 (6 bases). The V end was cut by 5 bases, the J end by 1 base, with 17 bases between. Germline values: CDR1 MNHEY, CDR2 SMNVEV (reference sequence). This CDR3 comprises 17 residues.

The chain links TRBV30 to TRBJ2-7, with TRBD2 matching over 13 bases. Germline trimming cut 8 bases from V and 2 bases from J; bases unmatched to any gene: 3. CDR3 length: 13 amino acids. Germline CDR1 reads GTSNPN; CDR2 reads SVGIG (reference sequence). CDR3 sequence: CAAGLAGAYEQYF. CDR3 bases: TGTGCCGCCGGACTAGCGGGAGCCTACGAGCAGTACTTC.

Here the CDR3 reads CASSFRGRTDTQYF. The CDR3 DNA follows: TGTGCCAGCAGCTTCAGGGGGCGAACAGATACGCAGTATTTT. The chain joins TRBV7-9 to TRBJ2-3; 8 bases match TRBD1. The CDR3 is 14 amino acids. Looked up from germline, CDR1 is SEHNR and CDR2 is FQNEAQ (reference sequence). J lost 3 bases, V lost 3 bases, and 2 bases had no gene match.

The rearrangement links TRBV9 to TRBJ2-7, with D perhaps matching TRBD2 (6 bases). CDR1 is SGDLS, CDR2 YYNGEE, per germline. Trimming left V 0 bases short and J 5 bases short, with 18 bases between. There are 16 residues in the CDR3. CDR3 region: CASSVAPTQGGNEQYF. The CDR3 region has the DNA TGTGCCAGCAGCGTAGCCCCCACGCAGGGAGGTAACGAGCAGTACTTC. The full variable domain, rest sourced from reference TRBV9 and TRBJ2-7, is DSGVTQTPKHLITATGQRVTLRCSPRSGDLSVYWYQQSLDQGLQFLIQYYNGEERAKGNILERFSAQQFPDLHSELNLSSLELGDSALYFCASSVAPTQGGNEQYFGPGTRLTVT.

V gene TRBV6-6 combines with J gene TRBJ2-5, with 8 nucleotides matching TRBD2. CDR1 and CDR2 from the germline V gene are MNHNY and SVGAGI (reference sequence). V lost 10 bases, J lost 6 bases, and 7 bases stayed unmatched. CDR3 length: 12 residues. CDR3 region: CATLTGGKTQYF. CDR3 in DNA: TGTGCCACTTTGACGGGGGGGAAGACCCAGTACTTC.

The CDR3 sequence is CASLQRRSGLEETQYF. CDR3 nucleotides: TGTGCCAGCCTTCAAAGAAGGTCAGGGTTAGAAGAGACCCAGTACTTC. This chain uses TRBV2 with TRBJ2-5; TRBD1 might be the D (5 bases). The germline CDR1 and CDR2 sequences are SNHLY and FYNNEI. The V and J ends lost 8 bases and 3 bases respectively, with 22 bases between them. The CDR3 loop spans 16 amino acids.

This chain links TRBV14 with TRBJ2-1, with D perhaps TRBD2 (6 bases). CDR3 size: 16 residues. Trimming took off 5 bases at V and 8 bases at J, with 22 bases between the two ends. Germline V gives CDR1 SGHDN, CDR2 FVKESK. CDR3 loop: CASSAPGLPRGDEQFF. The DNA for the CDR3 is TGTGCCAGCAGCGCGCCGGGACTTCCTCGCGGCGATGAGCAGTTCTTC.